This T cell receptor (beta chain) stems from a study of blood T cell repertoires in COVID-19. Study summary: From the United States, Italy and Spain came samples of acute and convalescent COVID-19.

This CDR3 has 18 residues. Germline trimming cut 0 bases from V and 0 bases from J; bases unmatched to any gene: 9. Germline-derived CDR1 and CDR2 are SGHRS and YFSETQ. Authors' analysis steps: Amplifying reference gene primers gave estimates of nucleated cell counts. Produced via immunoSEQ multiplex PCR; TCRdb's table is partial and in-frame only. V, J and clone size are those of that table, while D and trimming were read from the DNA. Here the sample spans 200,000 or so clones, about 80% being singletons. Participants were aged 18 to 89 years from around 24 US areas. This TCR derives from a middle-aged woman with acute COVID-19. Sample: PBMCs or T cells enriched from blood (not recorded which). The chain links TRBV5-1 to TRBJ1-3; TRBD1 agrees at 7 bases. The CDR3 DNA follows: TGCGCCAGCAGCTTGGCCAAAGGGGGCTTCCTCTCTGGAAACACCATATATTTT. Amino acid sequence: CASSLAKGGFLSGNTIYF.